This TCR beta chain appears in the sequencing data of a study of CD8 T cells in ankylosing spondylitis. MiXCR, run by TCRdb on the 5' RACE reads, gives a single entry per CDR3 protein. Among 200,000 or so distinct CDR3 sequences listed, 10% to 15% were seen once. The CDR3 consists of 13 residues. V was cut by 3 bases and J by 3 bases, with 12 bases left in between. The germline gives CDR1 GTSNPN, CDR2 SVGIG (reference sequence). This clonotype has a handful of counts. This receptor was identified in a female donor with ankylosing spondylitis or in good health (not recorded which). The gene calls are TRBV30 and TRBJ2-7, with D possibly being TRBD2 (7 bases). Sequences were obtained from blood, either unsorted or a sorted T cell fraction (not recorded which). CDR3 sequence (DNA): TGTGCCTGGAGGTGGGAGGGGGTCTACGAGCAGTACTTC. This codes for CAWRWEGVYEQYF.